The 19 T cell receptor beta chains presented below share a single source sample, sequenced in a study of blood T cell repertoires in COVID-19. The repertoire was sequenced with immunoSEQ multiplex PCR; TCRdb's copy has only in-frame clones and lacks some. The sample consists of roughly 40,000 clones, over 70% of them appearing once. Sequencing input: peripheral blood. Receptors were obtained from an elderly man with active or convalescent COVID-19.

V gene TRBV12-3 or TRBV12-4 combines with J gene TRBJ2-1; TRBD1 aligns across 7 bases. The CDR3 consists of 13 residues. J gave up 7 bases and V 0 bases, and 0 bases lay outside the gene matches. CDR3 in DNA: TGTGCCAGCAGTTTAGCCAGGGGGAATGAGCAGTTCTTC. Translating it yields CASSLARGNEQFF.

The CDR3 DNA is TGTGCCAGCAGCGGCGGGACAGGGGCATACAATGAGCAGTTCTTC. Its protein product is CASSGGTGAYNEQFF. The chain employs TRBV6-4 and TRBJ2-1; 10 bases match TRBD1. The CDR3 is 15 amino acids. The germline CDR1 and CDR2 sequences are MRHNA and SNTAGT. V dropped 6 bases and J dropped 4; count of bases not matched to a gene: 6.

This chain links TRBV19 with TRBJ2-3; 7 nucleotides line up with TRBD2. Losses at the gene ends were 5 bases for V and 4 bases for J; bases not matched to a gene: 3. Per the germline V gene, CDR1 is LNHDA and CDR2 is SQIVND (reference sequence). This CDR3 region has 13 residues. CDR3 coding DNA: TGTGCCAGTAGTCCCACTAGCGCAGATACGCAGTATTTT. Translating gives CASSPTSADTQYF.

V usage is TRBV5-8 and J usage is TRBJ2-1; 13 nucleotides match TRBD2. Germline values: CDR1 SGHTS, CDR2 YDEGEE. This CDR3 contains 16 residues. Trimming took 4 bases from V and 6 from J; bases not matched to a gene: 7. This chain's CDR3 is CASSRVRTSGGNEQFF. CDR3 sequence (DNA): TGTGCCAGCAGCCGCGTTAGGACTAGCGGGGGCAATGAGCAGTTCTTC.

This rearrangement joins TRBV19 to TRBJ2-3; TRBD1 agrees at 10 bases. Germline CDR1 LNHDA, CDR2 SQIVND (reference sequence). CDR3 size: 14 residues. V gave up 5 bases and J gave up 7 bases; unmatched junction bases: 6. CDR3 sequence: CASSYDRGLNTQYF. The CDR3, as DNA: TGTGCCAGTAGTTACGACAGGGGGCTAAATACGCAGTATTTT.

The genes are TRBV5-6 and TRBJ2-7; D call uncertain. Germline CDR1 and CDR2: SGHDT and YYEEEE. Trimming removed 2 bases from V and 7 bases from J, with 10 bases in between. This CDR3 is 12 amino acids long. In DNA, the CDR3 is TGTGCCAGCAGCTTCTTTGGGCTGGAGCAGTACTTC. This codes for CASSFFGLEQYF. The full variable domain, completed using reference TRBV5-6 and TRBJ2-7, is DAGVTQSPTHLIKTRGQQVTLRCSPKSGHDTVSWYQQALGQGPQFIFQYYEEEERQRGNFPDRFSGHQFPNYSSELNVNALLLGDSALYLCASSFFGLEQYFGPGTRLTVT.

The chain carries TRBV5-4 and TRBJ2-7, with D perhaps matching TRBD1 (5 bases). Germline CDR1 is SGHNT and CDR2 is YYREEE (reference sequence). This CDR3 is 14 amino acids long. Trimming took off 2 bases at V and 3 bases at J, with 12 bases between the two ends. CDR3 nucleotide sequence: TGTGCCAGCAGCTTTGACAGAAGGCACTACGAGCAGTACTTC. Translating it yields CASSFDRRHYEQYF.

Only a few counts were recorded for this clone. The chain carries TRBV10-1 and TRBJ1-6; no firm D call. Trimming left V 3 bases short and J 16 bases short, with 16 bases between. CDR1 WNHNN and CDR2 SYGVQD come from the germline V gene (reference sequence). This CDR3 has 13 residues. CDR3 residues: CASSDRVLRGLHF. The CDR3 DNA is TGCGCCAGCAGTGATAGAGTACTCCGGGGACTCCACTTT.

The V gene is TRBV11-3, the J gene TRBJ2-3; D is uncertain. The length of the CDR3 is 12 residues. CDR1 SGHNT and CDR2 YENEEA come from the germline V gene. The germline V and J ends were trimmed by 3 bases and 2 bases, with 3 bases remaining between them. CDR3 in DNA: TGTGCCAGCAGCTTCCACACAGATACGCAGTATTTT. Its translation is CASSFHTDTQYF.

This clone was recorded only once. The gene calls are TRBV3-1 (or the pseudogene TRBV3-2) and TRBJ2-1; D perhaps matches TRBD2 (5 bases). The CDR3 loop spans 19 amino acids. The V gene's germline CDR1 is LGHDT and CDR2 YNNKEL (reference sequence). V was clipped by 4 bases and J by 7 bases, with 29 bases between them. This CDR3 reads CASSPSGGARASVSNEQFF. The CDR3 nucleotides read TGTGCCAGCAGCCCCTCAGGAGGTGCGAGGGCAAGTGTTAGTAATGAGCAGTTCTTC.

The chain joins TRBV29-1 to TRBJ1-5; the match to TRBD1 covers 7 bases. With V trimmed by 6 bases and J by 3 bases, 2 bases remained unmatched. The CDR3 has 12 residues. Germline V lookup: CDR1 SQVTM, CDR2 ANQGSEA. CDR3 in amino acids: CSVGQVNQPQHF. The DNA of the CDR3 is TGCAGCGTAGGACAGGTCAATCAGCCCCAGCATTTT.

The chain is built from TRBV28 and TRBJ1-5; TRBD1 matches 7 bases. The CDR3 consists of 12 residues. With 7 bases clipped from V and 5 bases from J, the junction kept 2 bases outside the gene matches. The germline CDR1 and CDR2 sequences are MDHEN and SYDVKM. CDR3 residues: CASTTGDQPQHF. The DNA for the CDR3 is TGTGCCAGCACAACAGGGGATCAGCCCCAGCATTTT.

The rearrangement uses TRBV5-1 and TRBJ2-7; a possible D gene is TRBD2 (5 bases). Trimming shortened V by 1 base and J by 4 bases, and 12 bases separated the two germline ends. Germline V CDR1 and CDR2: SGHRS, YFSETQ. This CDR3 is built from 14 residues. The CDR3 region is CASSLSGIEYEQYF. CDR3 DNA sequence: TGCGCCAGCAGCTTGTCGGGGATCGAATACGAGCAGTACTTC.

Written as DNA, the CDR3 is TGTGCCAGCAGCTTAGCGGGACAGGGGGGGGAGACCCAGTACTTC. It translates to CASSLAGQGGETQYF. The J gene is TRBJ2-5, the V gene TRBV7-2; 11 bases fit TRBD1. After removal of 0 bases from V and 5 bases from J, the junction contained 2 bases not matched to a gene. The CDR3 is 15 amino acids. Per germline, CDR1 SGHTA and CDR2 FQGNSA. Full variable domain (missing parts from reference TRBV7-2 and TRBJ2-5): GAGVSQSPSNKVTEKGKDVELRCDPISGHTALYWYRQSLGQGLEFLIYFQGNSAPDKSGLPSDRFSAERTGGSVSTLTIQRTQQEDSAVYLCASSLAGQGGETQYFGPGTRLLVL.

The chain joins TRBV4-3 to TRBJ1-6; 9 positions agree with TRBD1. Germline assignment: CDR1 LGHNA and CDR2 YSLEER. V trimming: 0 bases; J trimming: 8 bases; junction bases outside the gene matches: 11. CDR3 size: 18 residues. CDR3 DNA sequence: TGCGCCAGCAGCCAAGATTTGGGGACAGGGTCTGCCGATTCACCCCTCCACTTT. It codes for CASSQDLGTGSADSPLHF.

This clone was seen only a few times. J is TRBJ1-4 and V is TRBV18, with a weak D call TRBD1 (5 bases). V gave up 3 bases and J gave up 2 bases, with 7 bases separating them. In germline, CDR1 is KGHSH, CDR2 LQKENI. The CDR3 covers 14 residues. CDR3 bases: TGTGCCAGCTCACCTCAGGGTACTAATGAAAAACTGTTTTTT. As protein: CASSPQGTNEKLFF.

The V gene is TRBV19, the J gene TRBJ1-6; 7 nucleotides match TRBD1. CDR3 length: 15 amino acids. V was pared by 3 bases and J by 6 bases, with 5 bases of the junction left unmatched. Germline V gives CDR1 LNHDA, CDR2 SQIVND (reference sequence). The CDR3 DNA follows: TGTGCCAGTAGTATCCAACAGGGGACTAATTCACCCCTCCACTTT. As protein: CASSIQQGTNSPLHF. The full variable domain, with the rest looked up from reference TRBV19 and TRBJ1-6, is DGGITQSPKYLFRKEGQNVTLSCEQNLNHDAMYWYRQDPGQGLRLIYYSQIVNDFQKGDIAEGYSVSREKKESFPLTVTSAQKNPTAFYLCASSIQQGTNSPLHFGNGTRLTVT.

This clone was recorded a few times. This chain joins TRBV7-8 and TRBJ1-3; D is perhaps TRBD1 (6 bases). Trimming removed 5 bases from V and 4 bases from J, with 9 bases in between. CDR3 size: 13 residues. Germline-derived CDR1 and CDR2 are SGHVS and FQNEAQ. This CDR3 is CASSPGQGNTIYF. CDR3 DNA: TGTGCCAGCAGCCCCGGACAGGGAAACACCATATATTTT. The full variable domain, in which reference TRBV7-8 and TRBJ1-3 provide the parts outside the CDR3, is GAGVSQSPRYKVAKRGQDVALRCDPISGHVSLFWYQQALGQGPEFLTYFQNEAQLDKSGLPSDRFFAERPEGSVSTLKIQRTQQEDSAVYLCASSPGQGNTIYFGEGSWLTVV.

This chain uses TRBV5-1 with TRBJ2-1, with TRBD2 matching 11 bases. Trimming took 0 bases from V and 7 from J; bases not matched to a gene: 3. Germline V gene lookup returns CDR1 SGHRS and CDR2 YFSETQ. This CDR3 spans 15 amino acids. CDR3 sequence (DNA): TGCGCCAGCAGCTTGGTACTAGCGGGAGAGAATGAGCAGTTCTTC. Translation gives CASSLVLAGENEQFF.